Below are 2 T cell receptor beta chains sequenced from a single sample in a study of response to subunit inactivated influenza vaccine. MiXCR was run by TCRdb on the RT-PCR reads, yielding one entry per CDR3 protein. This sample has a few hundred thousand distinct CDR3 sequences, with just over 20% found just once. The sequencing used PBMCs from blood, collected 21 months after vaccination. These receptor sequences come from a man between 50 and 70 years old who received an inactivated influenza vaccine.

J is TRBJ2-5 and V is TRBV29-1; perhaps TRBD1 as D (6 bases). This CDR3 comprises 12 residues. Germline CDR1 SQVTM, CDR2 ANQGSEA. With 7 bases removed from V and 1 base from J, the gap between germline ends came to 10 bases. The CDR3 sequence is CSAGTLQETQYF. The DNA for the CDR3 is TGCAGCGCCGGGACACTCCAAGAGACCCAGTACTTC.

This clonotype was counted ten times or more. The chain employs TRBV12-3 or TRBV12-4 and TRBJ1-5; D gene uncertain. V shed 6 bases and J shed 0 bases, with 9 bases lying between them. There are 14 residues in the CDR3. CDR3 DNA sequence: TGTGCCAGCAGAGAACAGACTAGCAATCAGCCCCAGCATTTT. Residues: CASREQTSNQPQHF.